These T cell receptor beta chains were read from a single sample in a study of radiation and T cells in renal cell carcinoma. TCRdb keeps only in-frame clones here, not all; method: immunoSEQ multiplex PCR. Here the sample spans 15,000 or so clones, roughly 60% being singletons. This specimen was tumor tissue, taken from a patient whose treatment was nephrectomy without radiotherapy. The receptors originated from a man between 60 and 75 years old with renal cell carcinoma. CDR3s include the opening cysteine and the closing phenylalanine or tryptophan. The D gene is left open where the match is weak. Only some rows state a clone size, as once, few, many or a class for expanded clones.

DNA: TGTGCCAGCAGTTACCCGGGGAAGGGCGCTGAAGCTTTCTTT
CDR3: CASSYPGKGAEAFF
size: few
J: TRBJ1-1
D: .
V: TRBV6-5

DNA: TGTGCCAGCAGTTACAACGGTGTCTATGGCTACACCTTC
CDR3: CASSYNGVYGYTF
size: .
J: TRBJ1-2
D: .
V: TRBV6-5

DNA: TGCGCCAGCAGCCTACCGGACGGCTACGAGCAGTACTTC
CDR3: CASSLPDGYEQYF
size: few
J: TRBJ2-7
D: .
V: TRBV5-1

DNA: TGTGCCACTCATGGAGGGATCCGCTATGGCTACACCTTC
CDR3: CATHGGIRYGYTF
size: few
J: TRBJ1-2
D: .
V: TRBV19

DNA: TGTGCCTGGAAACCACAGGGGGCGGTCACTGAAGCTTTCTTT
CDR3: CAWKPQGAVTEAFF
size: .
J: TRBJ1-1
D: TRBD1
V: TRBV30

DNA: TGTGCCAGCAGCTTAGTTCAGGGGATCACTGAAGCTTTCTTT
CDR3: CASSLVQGITEAFF
size: .
J: TRBJ1-1
D: .
V: TRBV7-2

DNA: TGCGCCAGCAGCTTGGCCGGCGGGGGGTTGATAGATACGCAGTATTTT
CDR3: CASSLAGGGLIDTQYF
size: few
J: TRBJ2-3
D: TRBD2
V: TRBV5-1

DNA: TGTGCCAGCAGCTTGGGACCGAGGGGAGAGACCCAGTACTTC
CDR3: CASSLGPRGETQYF
size: .
J: TRBJ2-5
D: .
V: TRBV5-6

DNA: TGTGCCAGCAGATCCCCTCTTCTCGTTGGGCAGACCCACTATGGCTACACCTTC
CDR3: CASRSPLLVGQTHYGYTF
size: .
J: TRBJ1-2
D: .
V: TRBV28

DNA: TGCGCCAGCAGCCAAGAAACCCCGGGACAGGACAAAAAGAATGGCTACACCTTC
CDR3: CASSQETPGQDKKNGYTF
size: medium-sized
J: TRBJ1-2
D: TRBD1
V: TRBV4-3

DNA: TGTGCCAGAAGGGGAGAAAACACTGAAGCTTTCTTT
CDR3: CARRGENTEAFF
size: medium-sized
J: TRBJ1-1
D: .
V: TRBV2

DNA: TGTGCCAGTAGTATCACAGGGTATAGCAATCAGCCCCAGCATTTT
CDR3: CASSITGYSNQPQHF
size: .
J: TRBJ1-5
D: .
V: TRBV19

DNA: TGTGCCAGCAGCTTAGGGGGCTCTGGAAACACCATATATTTT
CDR3: CASSLGGSGNTIYF
size: .
J: TRBJ1-3
D: .
V: TRBV7-8

DNA: TGTGCCAGCTCGACAGGGTGGGGAGATCAGCCCCAGCATTTT
CDR3: CASSTGWGDQPQHF
size: .
J: TRBJ1-5
D: TRBD1
V: TRBV18

DNA: TGTGCCAGCAGTGAGGAGGGAGGTGGAAAACTGTTTTTT
CDR3: CASSEEGGGKLFF
size: .
J: TRBJ1-4
D: .
V: TRBV2

DNA: TGCGCCAGCAGCTCGAGACAGGGGAGCTCCTACAATGAGCAGTTCTTC
CDR3: CASSSRQGSSYNEQFF
size: .
J: TRBJ2-1
D: TRBD1
V: TRBV5-1

DNA: TGCGCCAGCAGCTTAACAGGGAACACCGGGGAGCTGTTTTTT
CDR3: CASSLTGNTGELFF
size: few
J: TRBJ2-2
D: .
V: TRBV5-1

DNA: TGTGCCAGCAGTTACCGATCCAGCACAGATACGCAGTATTTT
CDR3: CASSYRSSTDTQYF
size: .
J: TRBJ2-3
D: .
V: TRBV27

DNA: TGTGCCAGCAGCACAATATGGCTACTACGCGGGGATGGCTACACCTTC
CDR3: CASSTIWLLRGDGYTF
size: few
J: TRBJ1-2
D: .
V: TRBV21-1

DNA: TGTGCCAGCAGTTTGACAGATTCTAATGAAAAACTGTTTTTT
CDR3: CASSLTDSNEKLFF
size: few
J: TRBJ1-4
D: .
V: TRBV28

DNA: TGTGCCATCAGTGACCGGGAGCGGCCGTATCGCTTC
CDR3: CAISDRERPYRF
size: .
J: TRBJ2-4
D: .
V: TRBV10-3

DNA: TGCGCCAGCAGTTTGTTTCAGGGGAGTACTGGCTACACCTTC
CDR3: CASSLFQGSTGYTF
size: .
J: TRBJ1-2
D: .
V: TRBV5-1

DNA: TGTGCTAGTGGTATATCCGGGACAGTCAACACCGGGGAGCTGTTTTTT
CDR3: CASGISGTVNTGELFF
size: .
J: TRBJ2-2
D: TRBD1
V: TRBV12-5

DNA: TGTGCCAGCAGCTTAGCGTTAGGGCTGACTGGGGCCAACGTCCTGACTTTC
CDR3: CASSLALGLTGANVLTF
size: few
J: TRBJ2-6
D: .
V: TRBV11-1

DNA: TGTGCCAGCAGCTTCGCTATGGAGGAGACCCAGTACTTC
CDR3: CASSFAMEETQYF
size: .
J: TRBJ2-5
D: .
V: TRBV13

DNA: TGCAGTGCTAGAGATGGAAACACCATATATTTT
CDR3: CSARDGNTIYF
size: .
J: TRBJ1-3
D: .
V: TRBV20-1

DNA: TGCGCCAGCAGCCAAGAAGATAGCTCCTACAATGAGCAGTTCTTC
CDR3: CASSQEDSSYNEQFF
size: .
J: TRBJ2-1
D: .
V: TRBV4-1

DNA: TGTGCCAGCAGCACCAAAAGGGGTACTGAAGCTTTCTTT
CDR3: CASSTKRGTEAFF
size: .
J: TRBJ1-1
D: .
V: TRBV7-3

DNA: TGTGCCAGCAGCTTGGAACCACGTGGCACTGAAGCTTTCTTT
CDR3: CASSLEPRGTEAFF
size: .
J: TRBJ1-1
D: .
V: TRBV5-4

DNA: TGTGCCAGCAGTTTCGGGGCAGACAATCAGCCCCAGCATTTT
CDR3: CASSFGADNQPQHF
size: .
J: TRBJ1-5
D: .
V: TRBV27

DNA: TGTGCCAGCAGCCAAGTGGCCCGGGCGGGGGACGATGGCTACACCTTC
CDR3: CASSQVARAGDDGYTF
size: .
J: TRBJ1-2
D: .
V: TRBV14

DNA: TGTGCCAGTAGGTCTGCGGGAGGGCCCTCCTACGAGCAGTACTTC
CDR3: CASRSAGGPSYEQYF
size: .
J: TRBJ2-7
D: TRBD2
V: TRBV19

DNA: TGTGCCAGTAGTAGAGACTCTGGGGCCAACGTCCTGACTTTC
CDR3: CASSRDSGANVLTF
size: hyperexpanded
J: TRBJ2-6
D: .
V: TRBV19

DNA: TGTGCCAGCAGTGAAGGGGAGGAAGGGGAACTGTTTTTT
CDR3: CASSEGEEGELFF
size: few
J: TRBJ1-4
D: .
V: TRBV2

DNA: TGTGCCAGCAGTCGGACTAGACAAGAGACCCAGTACTTC
CDR3: CASSRTRQETQYF
size: medium-sized
J: TRBJ2-5
D: TRBD2
V: TRBV2

DNA: TGTGCCTGGAGTGTACGACTAGCGGGATACGATGAGCAGTTCTTC
CDR3: CAWSVRLAGYDEQFF
size: .
J: TRBJ2-1
D: TRBD2
V: TRBV30

DNA: TGTGCCAGCAGCGGCGGACTAGCGGGGTTCTACAATGAGCAGTTCTTC
CDR3: CASSGGLAGFYNEQFF
size: .
J: TRBJ2-1
D: TRBD2
V: TRBV7-2

DNA: TGTGCCAGCGGGGAGAGGGGCCGGGAGCTGTTTTTT
CDR3: CASGERGRELFF
size: .
J: TRBJ2-2
D: .
V: TRBV2

DNA: TGCAGCGTTGCTGTGGAGAGGGGTTTTGAAAAACTGTTTTTT
CDR3: CSVAVERGFEKLFF
size: .
J: TRBJ1-4
D: .
V: TRBV29-1

DNA: TGTGCCAGCAGCTCAACAGGGGTTCCTCAGCCCCAGCATTTT
CDR3: CASSSTGVPQPQHF
size: few
J: TRBJ1-5
D: TRBD1
V: TRBV11-1